The clone carrying this TCR beta chain was counted only a few times. A TCRbeta library incorporating unique molecular identifiers was prepared. In TCRdb, the PCR reads were re-called with MiXCR into one record per CDR3 protein. Of some 390,000 distinct CDR3 sequences listed, roughly 22% are singletons. The CDR3 contains 14 residues. After removal of 3 bases from V and 7 bases from J, the junction contained 7 bases not matched to a gene. Germline V lookup: CDR1 SQVTM, CDR2 ANQGSEA. These data come from a study of T-cell reconstitution after alpha-beta-depleted transplantation in children. This sample comprised PBMCs from the stem cell graft donor, obtained from the stem cell graft. The J gene is TRBJ2-1, the V gene TRBV29-1; TRBD2 matches 9 bases. The clonotype was recovered from a human donor who donated a stem cell graft to a child with acute myeloid leukemia. Written as DNA, the CDR3 is TGCAGCGTTGATCGCGCGGGAGGGTGGAATGAGCAGTTCTTC. Its translation: CSVDRAGGWNEQFF.